This T cell receptor (beta chain) was obtained from a study of CD8 T cells in ankylosing spondylitis. Whole-study findings and limits: Apparently characteristic of ankylosing spondylitis blood was a TCR beta motif (under ten highly homologous variants). Disease-linked clones were reportedly significantly enriched in matched ankylosing spondylitis synovial fluid.

This clonotype was counted many times. The antigen is not known. This CDR3 spans 15 amino acids. The germline V and J ends were trimmed by 3 bases and 5 bases, with 14 bases remaining between them. Germline V CDR1 and CDR2: SGDLS, YYNGEE. TCRdb recomputed calls from the 5' RACE reads with MiXCR, one row per CDR3 protein. Of under 850,000 distinct CDR3 sequences listed, over 15% are singletons. The chain couples TRBV9 to TRBJ2-2; D is possibly TRBD1 (6 bases). The sequence was collected from a male donor with ankylosing spondylitis. Sequencing was carried out using blood, either unsorted or a sorted T cell fraction (not recorded which). CDR3 protein: CASSGPQGRTGELFF. The CDR3 bases are TGTGCCAGCAGCGGACCACAGGGTCGGACCGGGGAGCTGTTTTTT. The variable domain in full, completed from reference TRBV9 and TRBJ2-2, reads DSGVTQTPKHLITATGQRVTLRCSPRSGDLSVYWYQQSLDQGLQFLIQYYNGEERAKGNILERFSAQQFPDLHSELNLSSLELGDSALYFCASSGPQGRTGELFFGEGSRLTVL.